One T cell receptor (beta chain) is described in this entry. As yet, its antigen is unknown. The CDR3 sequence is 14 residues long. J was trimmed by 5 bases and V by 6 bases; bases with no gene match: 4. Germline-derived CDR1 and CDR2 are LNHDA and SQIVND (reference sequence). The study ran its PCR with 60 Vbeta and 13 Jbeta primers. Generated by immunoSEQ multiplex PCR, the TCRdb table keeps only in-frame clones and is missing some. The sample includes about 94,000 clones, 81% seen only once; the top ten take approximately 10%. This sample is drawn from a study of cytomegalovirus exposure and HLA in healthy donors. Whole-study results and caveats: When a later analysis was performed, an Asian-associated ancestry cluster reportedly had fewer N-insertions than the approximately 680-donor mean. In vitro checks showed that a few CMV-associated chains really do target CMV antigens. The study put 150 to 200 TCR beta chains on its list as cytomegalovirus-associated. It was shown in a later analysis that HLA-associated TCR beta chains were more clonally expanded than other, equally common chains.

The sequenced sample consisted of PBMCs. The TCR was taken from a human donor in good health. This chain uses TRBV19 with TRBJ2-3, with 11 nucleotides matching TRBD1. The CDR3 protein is CASRDRGLGDTQYF. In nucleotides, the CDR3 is TGTGCCAGTAGGGACAGGGGGCTTGGAGATACGCAGTATTTT.